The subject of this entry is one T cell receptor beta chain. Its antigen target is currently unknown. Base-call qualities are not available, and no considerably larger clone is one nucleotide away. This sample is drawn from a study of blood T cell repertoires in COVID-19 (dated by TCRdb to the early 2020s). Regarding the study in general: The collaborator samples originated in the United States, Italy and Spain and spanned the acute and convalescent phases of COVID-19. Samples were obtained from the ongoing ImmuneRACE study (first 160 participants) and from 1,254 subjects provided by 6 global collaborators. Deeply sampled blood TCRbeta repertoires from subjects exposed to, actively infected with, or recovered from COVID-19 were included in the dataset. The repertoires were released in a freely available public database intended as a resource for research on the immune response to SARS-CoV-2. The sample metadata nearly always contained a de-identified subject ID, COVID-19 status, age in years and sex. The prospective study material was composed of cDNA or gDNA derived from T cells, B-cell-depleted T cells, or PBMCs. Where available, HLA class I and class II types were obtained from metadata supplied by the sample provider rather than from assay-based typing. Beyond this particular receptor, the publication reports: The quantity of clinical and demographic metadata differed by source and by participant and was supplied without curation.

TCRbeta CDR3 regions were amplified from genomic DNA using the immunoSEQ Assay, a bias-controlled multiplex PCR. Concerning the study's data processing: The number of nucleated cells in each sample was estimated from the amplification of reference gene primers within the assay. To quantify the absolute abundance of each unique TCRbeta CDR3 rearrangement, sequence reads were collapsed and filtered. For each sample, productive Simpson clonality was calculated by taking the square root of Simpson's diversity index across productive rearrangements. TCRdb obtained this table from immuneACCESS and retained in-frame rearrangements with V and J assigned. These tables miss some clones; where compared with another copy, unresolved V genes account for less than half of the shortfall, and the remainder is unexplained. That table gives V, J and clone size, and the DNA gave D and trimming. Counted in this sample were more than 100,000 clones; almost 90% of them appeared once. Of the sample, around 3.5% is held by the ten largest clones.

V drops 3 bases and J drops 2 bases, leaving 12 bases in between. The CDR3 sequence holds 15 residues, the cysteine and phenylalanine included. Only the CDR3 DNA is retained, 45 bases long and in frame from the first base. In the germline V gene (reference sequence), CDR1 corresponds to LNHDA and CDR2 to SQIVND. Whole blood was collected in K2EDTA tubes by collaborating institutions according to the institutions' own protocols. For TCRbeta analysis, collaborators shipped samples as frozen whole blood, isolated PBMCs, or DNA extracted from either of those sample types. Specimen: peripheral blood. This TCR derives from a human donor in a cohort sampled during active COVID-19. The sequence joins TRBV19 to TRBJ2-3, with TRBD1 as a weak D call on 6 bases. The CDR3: CASSIQGKFTDTQYF. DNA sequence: TGTGCCAGTAGTATTCAGGGGAAGTTCACAGATACGCAGTATTTT.